Listed here are 9 T cell receptor beta chains from one sample, sequenced in a study of T cells in Graves' hyperthyroidism and ophthalmopathy. Amplification targeted TCR beta CDR3 regions from RNA transcripts. The TCR CDR3 first-round RT-PCR relied on the HTBI primer set. TCRdb independently ran MiXCR on the multiplex PCR reads; one entry per CDR3 protein. This sample carries fewer than 110,000 distinct CDR3 sequences, over 45% of them seen once, and the ten largest clones take 20% to 30%. Input material: blood. Source of these receptors: a man aged 35 to 55 with Graves' hyperthyroidism.

This clonotype was observed many times. This chain uses TRBV7-8 with TRBJ2-3; 9 bases fit TRBD1. V gave up 5 bases and J gave up 4 bases; unmatched junction bases: 19. The CDR3 totals 19 residues. Germline V gene lookup returns CDR1 SGHVS and CDR2 FQNEAQ. This CDR3 is CASSLRDRVTLAQSDTQYF. The CDR3 nucleotides read TGTGCCAGCAGCCTCCGGGACAGGGTTACACTAGCCCAATCAGATACGCAGTATTTT.

About this clonotype itself: A much larger clone lies one base from this, so it may be a read error. CDR3 coding DNA: TGTGCTAGTAGTTTGGGAAACGTGAATGAGCAGTTCTTC. It codes for CASSLGNVNEQFF. The chain links TRBV12-5 to TRBJ2-1; D is unclear. The CDR3 has 13 residues. The germline CDR1 and CDR2 sequences are LGHNT and FRNRAP. Supplemented by reference TRBV12-5 and TRBJ2-1, the full variable domain reads DARVTQTPRHKVTEMGQEVTMRCQPILGHNTVFWYRQTMMQGLELLAYFRNRAPLDDSGMPKDRFSAEMPDATLATLKIQPSEPRDSAVYFCASSLGNVNEQFFGPGTRLTVL.

This clonotype occurred many times. The CDR3 loop is CASIHTSRLGLETQYF. Here the CDR3 DNA reads TGTGCCAGCATCCACACTAGCAGGCTAGGTCTGGAGACCCAGTACTTC. The gene calls are TRBV12-3 or TRBV12-4 and TRBJ2-5, with D tentatively TRBD2 (6 bases). Trimming took off 7 bases at V and 5 bases at J, with 23 bases between the two ends. The CDR3 is 16 residues long.

The V call is TRBV25-1, the J call TRBJ1-5; a weak D match, TRBD1 (5 bases). The CDR3 is 13 amino acids. The germline CDR1 and CDR2 sequences are MGHDK and SYGVNS. Trimming shortened V by 8 bases and J by 7 bases, and 15 bases separated the two germline ends. CDR3 region: CASCRQSRQPQHF. CDR3 coding DNA: TGTGCCAGCTGTCGACAGTCCCGACAGCCCCAGCATTTT.

This clonotype occurred many times. J is TRBJ2-1 and V is TRBV9; TRBD2 aligns across 7 bases. The CDR3 runs to 17 residues. Trimming took 0 bases from V and 4 from J; bases not matched to a gene: 10. The V gene's germline CDR1 is SGDLS and CDR2 YYNGEE. The CDR3 nucleotides are TGTGCCAGCAGCGTAGCCCCTTCTCTAGCGGATTACAATGAGCAGTTCTTC. This codes for CASSVAPSLADYNEQFF. Based on the CDR3 plus reference TRBV9 and TRBJ2-1, the full variable domain is DSGVTQTPKHLITATGQRVTLRCSPRSGDLSVYWYQQSLDQGLQFLIQYYNGEERAKGNILERFSAQQFPDLHSELNLSSLELGDSALYFCASSVAPSLADYNEQFFGPGTRLTVL.

This clonotype has at least ten counts. The chain has TRBV7-6 and TRBJ2-7; possibly TRBD1 or TRBD2 for D (5 bases each). The V gene lost 3 bases and the J gene lost 7 bases, with 16 bases spanning the gap. Per germline, CDR1 SGHVS and CDR2 FNYEAQ. The CDR3 covers 14 residues. Written as DNA, the CDR3 is TGTGCCAGCAGCTTGGCGCTGGGGGTAGGGGAGCAGTACTTC. Translation gives CASSLALGVGEQYF.

This clonotype was seen ten or more times. DNA for the CDR3: TGTGCCAGTAGTATAGTCAGTTCAAGCAATCAGCCCCAGCATTTT. Its protein product is CASSIVSSSNQPQHF. The rearrangement joins TRBV19 to TRBJ1-5; D ambiguous. This CDR3 region has 15 residues. Germline lookup yields CDR1 LNHDA and CDR2 SQIVND (reference sequence). Deletions cut 1 base from V and 1 base from J, with 8 bases between.

V and J are TRBV9 and TRBJ2-1; D not resolved. Per the germline V gene, CDR1 is SGDLS and CDR2 is YYNGEE. V lost 1 base and J lost 3, with 5 bases in between. CDR3 size: 13 residues. CDR3 coding DNA: TGTGCCAGCAGCGTAATGGACTACAATGAGCAGTTCTTC. This codes for CASSVMDYNEQFF.

J is TRBJ2-1 and V is TRBV2; D may be TRBD1 (6 bases). Germline lookup yields CDR1 SNHLY and CDR2 FYNNEI. The CDR3 extends over 13 amino acids. V dropped 6 bases and J dropped 12 bases, with 18 bases sitting between them. CDR3 sequence reads: CASRTGSTDTQFF. CDR3 DNA: TGTGCCAGCAGGACAGGCAGCACAGATACGCAGTTCTTC.